This paragraph covers one T cell receptor beta chain sequence. This specimen comes from a study of T cell changes during pregnancy in multiple sclerosis. Germline V lookup: CDR1 SGHRS, CDR2 YFSETQ. This CDR3 contains 16 residues. The J segment lost 5 bases and the V segment lost 0 bases, leaving 9 bases of the junction unmatched. Sequencing used immunoSEQ multiplex PCR; TCRdb keeps in-frame clones, though not all of them. The table shows about 40,000 clones, with roughly 93% occurring only once. J is TRBJ2-5 and V is TRBV5-1, with 8 nucleotides matching TRBD2. The receptor was derived from a female donor with multiple sclerosis, enrolled in a pregnancy study. Here the sequenced sample was CD4+ T cells from peripheral blood mononuclear cells, taken before pregnancy. The chain's CDR3 is CASSLATAGGRETQYF. The CDR3 DNA sequence: TGCGCCAGCAGCTTGGCCACGGCGGGAGGCCGGGAGACCCAGTACTTC.